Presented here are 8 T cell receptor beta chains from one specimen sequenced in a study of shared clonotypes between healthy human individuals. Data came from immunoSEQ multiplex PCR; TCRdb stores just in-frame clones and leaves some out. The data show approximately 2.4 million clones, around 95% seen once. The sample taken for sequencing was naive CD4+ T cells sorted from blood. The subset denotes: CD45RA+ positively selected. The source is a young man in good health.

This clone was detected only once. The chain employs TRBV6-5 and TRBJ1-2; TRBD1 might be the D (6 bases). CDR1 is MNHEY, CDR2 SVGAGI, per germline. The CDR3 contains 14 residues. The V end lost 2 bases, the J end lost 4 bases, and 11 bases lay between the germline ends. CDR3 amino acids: CASSYDDRPYGYTF. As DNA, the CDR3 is TGTGCCAGCAGTTACGACGACAGGCCCTATGGCTACACCTTC.

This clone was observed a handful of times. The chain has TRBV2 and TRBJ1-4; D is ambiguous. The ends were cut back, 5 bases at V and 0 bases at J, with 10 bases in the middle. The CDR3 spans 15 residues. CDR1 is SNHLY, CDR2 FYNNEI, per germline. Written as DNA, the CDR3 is TGTGCCAGCAGTCCTTATGGAGCAACTAATGAAAAACTGTTTTTT. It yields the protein CASSPYGATNEKLFF.

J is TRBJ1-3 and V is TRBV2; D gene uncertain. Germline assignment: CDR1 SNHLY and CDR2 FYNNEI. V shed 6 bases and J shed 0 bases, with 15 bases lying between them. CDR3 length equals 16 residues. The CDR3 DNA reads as TGTGCCAGCAGCCTCACGGCAGGACTCTCTGGAAACACCATATATTTT. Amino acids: CASSLTAGLSGNTIYF. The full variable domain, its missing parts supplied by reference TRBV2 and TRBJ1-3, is EPEVTQTPSHQVTQMGQEVILRCVPISNHLYFYWYRQILGQKVEFLVSFYNNEISEKSEIFDDQFSVERPDGSNFTLKIRSTKLEDSAMYFCASSLTAGLSGNTIYFGEGSWLTVV.

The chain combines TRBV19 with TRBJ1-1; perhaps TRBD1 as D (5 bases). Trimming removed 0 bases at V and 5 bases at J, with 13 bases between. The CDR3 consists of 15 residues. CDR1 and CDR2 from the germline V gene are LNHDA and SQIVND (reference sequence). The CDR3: CASSIDIGAGTEAFF. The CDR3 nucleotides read TGTGCCAGTAGTATAGATATCGGGGCAGGTACTGAAGCTTTCTTT. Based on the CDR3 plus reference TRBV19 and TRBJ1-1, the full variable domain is DGGITQSPKYLFRKEGQNVTLSCEQNLNHDAMYWYRQDPGQGLRLIYYSQIVNDFQKGDIAEGYSVSREKKESFPLTVTSAQKNPTAFYLCASSIDIGAGTEAFFGQGTRLTVV.

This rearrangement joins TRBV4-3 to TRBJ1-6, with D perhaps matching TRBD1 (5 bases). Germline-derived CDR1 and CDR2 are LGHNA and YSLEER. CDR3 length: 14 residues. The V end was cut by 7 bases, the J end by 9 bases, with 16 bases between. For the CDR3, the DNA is TGCGCCAGCAACCAGGGTGCAGGGAGTTCACCCCTCCACTTT. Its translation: CASNQGAGSSPLHF.

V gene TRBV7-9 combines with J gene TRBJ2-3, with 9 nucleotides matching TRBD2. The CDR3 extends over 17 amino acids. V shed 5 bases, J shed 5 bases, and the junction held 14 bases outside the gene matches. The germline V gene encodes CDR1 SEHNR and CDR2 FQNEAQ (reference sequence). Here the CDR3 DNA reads TGTGCCAGCAGCCCCAGACTAGCGGCCCCGAACTTAGATACGCAGTATTTT. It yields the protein CASSPRLAAPNLDTQYF.

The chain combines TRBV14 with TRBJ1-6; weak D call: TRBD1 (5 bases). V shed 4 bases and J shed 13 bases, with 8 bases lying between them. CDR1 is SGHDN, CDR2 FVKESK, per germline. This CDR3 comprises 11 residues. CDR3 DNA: TGTGCCAGCAGCCTTACAGGTCCCCTCCACTTT. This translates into CASSLTGPLHF.

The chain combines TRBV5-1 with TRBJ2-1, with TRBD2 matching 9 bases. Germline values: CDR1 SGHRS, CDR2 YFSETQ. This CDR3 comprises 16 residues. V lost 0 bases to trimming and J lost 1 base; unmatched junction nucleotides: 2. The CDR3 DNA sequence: TGCGCCAGCAGCTTGGCTAGCGGGACATCCTACAATGAGCAGTTCTTC. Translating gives CASSLASGTSYNEQFF.